This record looks at one TCR beta chain sequence and its context. Looked up from germline, CDR1 is KGHSH and CDR2 is LQKENI. The CDR3 runs to 15 residues. These data originate in a study of blood T cells in healthy people across ages. Alongside a J-beta primer mix, a sample-barcoded 5' primer served in a second PCR lasting 7 to 11 cycles. One entry per CDR3 protein, called by TCRdb with MiXCR from the 5' RACE reads. The sample lists 1.2 million to 1.5 million distinct CDR3 sequences, 42% occurring once. The clonotype comes from a young woman in good health. This chain connects TRBV18 to TRBJ2-7; D possibly corresponds to TRBD2 (6 bases). The assigned J gene may be wrong: the sequence end matches TRBJ2-5 better. Specimen: blood. The CDR3 spells CASSPSIGGTETQYF. CDR3 bases: TGTGCCAGCTCACCGTCAATAGGCGGGACAGAGACCCAGTACTTC.